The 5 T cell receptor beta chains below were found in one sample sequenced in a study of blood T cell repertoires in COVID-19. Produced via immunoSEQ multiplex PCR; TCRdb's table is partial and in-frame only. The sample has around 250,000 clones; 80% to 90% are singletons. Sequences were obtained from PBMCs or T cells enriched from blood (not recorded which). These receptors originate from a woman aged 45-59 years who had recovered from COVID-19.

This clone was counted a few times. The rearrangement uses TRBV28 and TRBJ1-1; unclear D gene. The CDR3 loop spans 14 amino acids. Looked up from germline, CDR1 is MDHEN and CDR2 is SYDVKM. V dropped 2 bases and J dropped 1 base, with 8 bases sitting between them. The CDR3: CASSLGRRNTEAFF. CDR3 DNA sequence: TGTGCCAGCAGTTTAGGGAGGAGGAACACTGAAGCTTTCTTT.

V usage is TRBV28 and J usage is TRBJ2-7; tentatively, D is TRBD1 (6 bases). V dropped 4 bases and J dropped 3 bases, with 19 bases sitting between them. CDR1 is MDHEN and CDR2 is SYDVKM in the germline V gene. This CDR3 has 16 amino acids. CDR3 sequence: CASSSSRAGANYEQYF. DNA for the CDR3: TGTGCCAGCAGTTCCTCCCGGGCAGGGGCAAACTACGAGCAGTACTTC.

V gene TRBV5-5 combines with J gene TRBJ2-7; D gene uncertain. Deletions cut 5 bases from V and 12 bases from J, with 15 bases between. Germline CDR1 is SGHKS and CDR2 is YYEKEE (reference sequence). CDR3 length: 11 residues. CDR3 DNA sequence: TGTGCCAGCAGTTTCGGCCAGGATTTGTACTTC. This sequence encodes CASSFGQDLYF. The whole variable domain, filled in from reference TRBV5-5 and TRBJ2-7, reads DAGVTQSPTHLIKTRGQQVTLRCSPISGHKSVSWYQQVLGQGPQFIFQYYEKEERGRGNFPDRFSARQFPNYSSELNVNALLLGDSALYLCASSFGQDLYFGPGTRLTVT.

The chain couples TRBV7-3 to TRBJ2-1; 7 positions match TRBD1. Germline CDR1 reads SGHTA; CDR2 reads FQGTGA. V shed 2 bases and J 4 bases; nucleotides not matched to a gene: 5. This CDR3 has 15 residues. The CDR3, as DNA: TGTGCCAGCAGCTTAGTAGGGGGCACATACAATGAGCAGTTCTTC. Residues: CASSLVGGTYNEQFF.

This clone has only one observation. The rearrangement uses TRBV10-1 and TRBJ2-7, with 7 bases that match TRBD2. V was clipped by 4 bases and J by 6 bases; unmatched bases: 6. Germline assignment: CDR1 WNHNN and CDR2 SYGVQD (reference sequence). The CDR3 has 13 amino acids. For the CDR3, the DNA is TGCGCCAGCAGTGCATCAGCGGGGTTCGAGCAGTACTTC. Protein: CASSASAGFEQYF.